The rows below give T cell receptor beta chains drawn from one sample of a study of Graves' ophthalmopathy and Graves' hyperthyroidism. TCRdb reprocessed the multiplex PCR reads via MiXCR and lists one record per CDR3 protein. Of approximately 700,000 distinct CDR3 sequences in the sample, roughly 40% were seen once. The sequenced sample consisted of peripheral blood. The receptors originated from an adult man with Graves' ophthalmopathy. The CDR3 runs from the conserved cysteine through the conserved F or W. The D gene is left open where the match is weak. A clone size is listed for some rows: how often the clone was seen (once, few, many), or a class if it is expanded.

abundance: few
j_gene: TRBJ2-7
v_gene: TRBV11-2
d_gene: -
CDR3aa: CASSLNGGAPYEQYF
CDR3nt: TGTGCCAGCAGCTTAAATGGTGGGGCCCCCTACGAGCAGTACTTC

abundance: few
j_gene: TRBJ1-5
v_gene: TRBV6-6
d_gene: -
CDR3aa: CASSYSIVSNQPQHF
CDR3nt: TGTGCCAGCAGTTACTCGATCGTTAGCAATCAGCCCCAGCATTTT

abundance: -
j_gene: TRBJ2-7
v_gene: TRBV15
d_gene: -
CDR3aa: CATSRGGYNEQYF
CDR3nt: TGTGCCACCAGCAGAGGGGGATACAATGAGCAGTACTTC

abundance: -
j_gene: TRBJ1-6
v_gene: TRBV29-1
d_gene: TRBD1
CDR3aa: CSYGQASPLHF
CDR3nt: TGCAGCTACGGACAGGCTTCACCCCTCCACTTT

abundance: many
j_gene: TRBJ2-5
v_gene: TRBV20-1
d_gene: -
CDR3aa: CSAIGGAETQYF
CDR3nt: TGCAGTGCTATCGGAGGGGCGGAGACCCAGTACTTC

abundance: -
j_gene: TRBJ1-1
v_gene: TRBV29-1
d_gene: TRBD1
CDR3aa: CSVWDRPNTEAFF
CDR3nt: TGCAGCGTTTGGGACAGGCCGAACACTGAAGCTTTCTTT

abundance: many
j_gene: TRBJ1-6
v_gene: TRBV2
d_gene: -
CDR3aa: CASTAGDTNSPLHF
CDR3nt: TGTGCCAGCACAGCAGGGGACACTAATTCACCCCTCCACTTT

abundance: many
j_gene: TRBJ2-5
v_gene: TRBV10-2
d_gene: -
CDR3aa: CASSEEKTQYF
CDR3nt: TGCGCCAGCAGTGAGGAGAAGACCCAGTACTTC

abundance: -
j_gene: TRBJ1-1
v_gene: TRBV7-2
d_gene: -
CDR3aa: CASSQAQTGGNEQFF
CDR3nt: TGTGCCAGCAGCCAAGCCCAGACGGGGGGCAATGAGCAGTTCTTT

abundance: many
j_gene: TRBJ2-7
v_gene: TRBV29-1
d_gene: TRBD2
CDR3aa: CSVPGLTTYEQYF
CDR3nt: TGCAGCGTTCCGGGACTAACCACCTACGAGCAGTACTTC

abundance: -
j_gene: TRBJ1-2
v_gene: TRBV2
d_gene: -
CDR3aa: CASSVGRTSGNTF
CDR3nt: TGTGCCAGCAGTGTTGGTCGGACCTCTGGAAACACCTTC

abundance: -
j_gene: TRBJ1-6
v_gene: TRBV10-3
d_gene: -
CDR3aa: CATTAAATYNSPLHF
CDR3nt: TGTGCCACGACCGCTGCGGCAACCTATAATTCACCCCTCCACTTT

abundance: -
j_gene: TRBJ1-2
v_gene: TRBV6-1
d_gene: TRBD1
CDR3aa: CAISPGTDYGYTF
CDR3nt: TGTGCCATCAGTCCCGGGACAGACTATGGCTACACCTTC

abundance: few
j_gene: TRBJ1-6
v_gene: TRBV5-6
d_gene: -
CDR3aa: CASSSSDSSPLHF
CDR3nt: TGTGCCAGCAGCTCATCGGACAGTTCACCCCTCCACTTT

abundance: few
j_gene: TRBJ1-3
v_gene: TRBV25-1
d_gene: -
CDR3aa: CASRENFSGNTIYF
CDR3nt: TGTGCCAGCAGGGAGAACTTCTCTGGAAACACCATATATTTT

abundance: -
j_gene: TRBJ2-7
v_gene: TRBV20-1
d_gene: -
CDR3aa: CSAAKGGTVIYEQYF
CDR3nt: TGCAGTGCGGCCAAAGGGGGGACGGTAATCTACGAGCAGTACTTC

abundance: -
j_gene: TRBJ2-2
v_gene: TRBV9
d_gene: TRBD2
CDR3aa: CASSPSGANTGELFF
CDR3nt: TGTGCCAGCAGTCCTAGCGGTGCGAACACCGGGGAGCTGTTTTTT

abundance: once
j_gene: TRBJ1-3
v_gene: TRBV12-3/TRBV12-4
d_gene: TRBD1
CDR3aa: CAVSREDRANGNTIYF
CDR3nt: TGTGCCGTCAGCCGGGAGGACAGGGCGAATGGAAACACCATATATTTT

abundance: few
j_gene: TRBJ1-1
v_gene: TRBV25-1
d_gene: TRBD1
CDR3aa: CASGQGPGTEAFF
CDR3nt: TGTGCCAGCGGACAGGGGCCAGGGACTGAAGCTTTCTTT

abundance: -
j_gene: TRBJ1-6
v_gene: TRBV2
d_gene: -
CDR3aa: CASSLEVQNSPLHF
CDR3nt: TGTGCCAGCAGCCTAGAGGTTCAGAATTCACCCCTCCACTTT

abundance: once
j_gene: TRBJ1-2
v_gene: TRBV2
d_gene: -
CDR3aa: CASSRARRYGYTF
CDR3nt: TGTGCCAGCAGTAGGGCCCGGAGGTATGGCTACACCTTC

abundance: many
j_gene: TRBJ1-2
v_gene: TRBV20-1
d_gene: TRBD1
CDR3aa: CSALDRVIYGYTF
CDR3nt: TGCAGTGCCCTTGACAGGGTCATCTATGGCTACACCTTC

abundance: few
j_gene: TRBJ2-2
v_gene: TRBV5-5
d_gene: -
CDR3aa: CASSLTWGRANTGELFF
CDR3nt: TGTGCCAGCAGCTTGACTTGGGGACGGGCGAACACCGGGGAGCTGTTTTTT

abundance: many
j_gene: TRBJ1-5
v_gene: TRBV7-2
d_gene: -
CDR3aa: CASSLTGQSNQPQHF
CDR3nt: TGTGCCAGCAGCTTAACAGGGCAAAGCAATCAGCCCCAGCATTTT

abundance: few
j_gene: TRBJ2-5
v_gene: TRBV20-1
d_gene: TRBD2
CDR3aa: CSTLGTSGFQETQYF
CDR3nt: TGCAGTACACTCGGGACTAGCGGGTTCCAAGAGACCCAGTACTTC

abundance: many
j_gene: TRBJ2-2
v_gene: TRBV7-3
d_gene: -
CDR3aa: CASSRTALLGGELFF
CDR3nt: TGTGCCAGCAGTCGGACGGCCCTGTTAGGCGGGGAGCTGTTTTTT

abundance: -
j_gene: TRBJ2-7
v_gene: TRBV9
d_gene: TRBD1
CDR3aa: CASSPTGVFSDEQYF
CDR3nt: TGTGCCAGCAGCCCGACAGGGGTCTTCTCCGACGAGCAGTACTTC

abundance: -
j_gene: TRBJ2-7
v_gene: TRBV7-6
d_gene: -
CDR3aa: CASSLDPPAPSRIYEQYF
CDR3nt: TGTGCCAGCAGCTTAGACCCCCCAGCCCCAAGCAGGATCTACGAGCAGTACTTC